This TCR beta chain appears in the sequencing data of a study of regulatory T cells in long-lasting Graves disease. Regarding time point: newly diagnosed GD, antithyroid drugs for less than 3 months. Isolated PBMC RNA provided the starting material for the TCR library. Construction of TCR beta libraries relied on iRepertoire HTBI primers and on Arm-PCR targeting CDR3 regions. TCRdb itself ran the multiplex PCR reads through MiXCR, one entry per CDR3 protein. The data hold hundreds of thousands of distinct CDR3 sequences, with 16% observed a single time. These data were likewise used in another study, on T cells in Graves' hyperthyroidism and ophthalmopathy.

The sequence was collected from a man between 40 and 49 years old with Graves disease. The material was peripheral blood mononuclear cells (PBMCs), obtained at new diagnosis, from a patient treated with antithyroid drugs.

CDR3 sequence (DNA): TGCGCCAGCAGGGTCCTGGGGGGAACTGAAGCTTTCTTT. Its translation: CASRVLGGTEAFF. This chain uses TRBV5-1 with TRBJ1-1, with D perhaps TRBD1 (5 bases). The germline V gene has CDR1 SGHRS and CDR2 YFSETQ. The CDR3 sequence is 13 residues long. V lost 5 bases to trimming and J lost 5 bases, with 13 bases between them.